This record looks at one TCR beta chain sequence and its context. The antigen remains unidentified. This specimen comes from a study of cytomegalovirus exposure and HLA in healthy donors. Study findings and constraints: According to an earlier analysis, most TCR beta V segments yielded productive rearrangements about 90% or about 30% of the time. Exclusion as indistinguishable affected some V segments, including TRBV6-2 and TRBV6-3.

The length of the CDR3 is 14 residues. Germline V gene sequence: CDR1 GTSNPN, CDR2 SVGIG (reference sequence). The PCR was carried out with 60 Vbeta primers and 13 Jbeta primers. The table came from immunoSEQ multiplex PCR; TCRdb's copy has only in-frame clones and leaves some out. The ten top clones account for around 0.96%, within a sample of about 140,000 clones. Material for sequencing was PBMCs. The receptor comes from a male donor in good health and CMV-seronegative. The gene calls are TRBV30 and TRBJ2-5; 10 nucleotides line up with TRBD2. TRBJ2-7 explains the end of the DNA better; the J call may be wrong. The CDR3 DNA follows: TGTGCCTGTCACGTTGGGACTAGCGTGGACGAGCAGTACTTC. It translates to CACHVGTSVDEQYF.